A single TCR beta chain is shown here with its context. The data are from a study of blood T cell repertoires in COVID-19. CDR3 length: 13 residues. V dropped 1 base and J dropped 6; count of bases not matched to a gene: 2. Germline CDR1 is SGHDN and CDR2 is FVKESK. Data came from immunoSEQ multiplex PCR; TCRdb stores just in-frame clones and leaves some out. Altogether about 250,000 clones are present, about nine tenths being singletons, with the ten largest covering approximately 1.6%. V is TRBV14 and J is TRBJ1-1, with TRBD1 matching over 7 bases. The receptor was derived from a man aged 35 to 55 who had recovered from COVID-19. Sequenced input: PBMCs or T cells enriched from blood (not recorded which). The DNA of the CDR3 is TGTGCCAGCAGCCAAGTTCAGGGGGCTGAAGCTTTCTTT. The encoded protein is CASSQVQGAEAFF.